This T cell receptor (beta chain) was observed in a study of tumor and adjacent non-tumor tissue in lung cancer. Study context: Some 3.9 million productive TCRbeta reads were obtained per sample on average.

This sample's RNA came from whole unsorted tissue. A modified ARM-PCR protocol with three rounds of nested PCR amplified TCRbeta. A single record per CDR3 protein comes from TCRdb applying MiXCR to the multiplex PCR reads. The sample includes 200,000 to 250,000 distinct CDR3 sequences, about 76% seen only once; the top ten take 20% to 25%. On this clonotype: Its ends do not fully match the called genes, so a read error is possible.

The CDR3 contains 15 residues. In germline, CDR1 is DFQATT, CDR2 SNEGSKA (reference sequence). This TCR was recovered from a man between 60 and 75 years old with non-small cell lung cancer. The specimen sequenced was lung tumor tissue. The chain is built from TRBV20-1 and TRBJ2-7; D may be TRBD2 (6 bases). As DNA, the CDR3 is TGCAGTGCTAGAGGTTGGGGCGGGGTTGAGGCCGAGCAATACTTC. It codes for CSARGWGGVEAEQYF.